The rows below give T cell receptor beta chains drawn from one sample of a study of blood T cell repertoires in COVID-19. TCRdb's table, derived via immunoSEQ multiplex PCR, lists solely in-frame clones and lacks some. The table includes 70,000 to 95,000 clones, approximately 92% detected once. Sequences were obtained from peripheral blood. The origin of the receptors is a woman between 55 and 75 years old with active COVID-19. CDR3s include the opening cysteine and the closing phenylalanine or tryptophan. A D gene is named only where the DNA matches it firmly. The size field is filled for only some rows; it gives once, few, many or a size class.

V: TRBV5-4
D: .
size: .
length: 14
J: TRBJ2-3
DNA: TGTGCCAGCAGCTTGGATCAGGGAACGAATACGCAGTATTTT
CDR3: CASSLDQGTNTQYF

V: TRBV27
D: .
size: .
length: 11
J: TRBJ2-3
DNA: TGTGCCAGCAACCTCGGAGATACGCAGTATTTT
CDR3: CASNLGDTQYF

V: TRBV15
D: .
size: .
length: 12
J: TRBJ2-3
DNA: TGTGCCACCAGCCGGGACACAGATACGCAGTATTTT
CDR3: CATSRDTDTQYF

V: TRBV10-3
D: TRBD2
size: .
length: 18
J: TRBJ2-2
DNA: TGTGCCATCAGTGAATCGGGAGCGGGAGGGACCTACACCGGGGAGCTGTTTTTT
CDR3: CAISESGAGGTYTGELFF

V: TRBV29-1
D: TRBD1
size: .
length: 13
J: TRBJ1-2
DNA: TGCAGCGTTGAATTGACAGGGTTCTATGGCTACACCTTC
CDR3: CSVELTGFYGYTF

V: TRBV28
D: .
size: .
length: 15
J: TRBJ1-1
DNA: TGTGCCGGTACCCGAGACAGATGGAAAAACACTGAAGCTTTCTTT
CDR3: CAGTRDRWKNTEAFF

V: TRBV19
D: TRBD2
size: .
length: 14
J: TRBJ2-7
DNA: TGTGCCAGTAGCGGGACTAGAAGCTCCTACGAGCAGTACTTC
CDR3: CASSGTRSSYEQYF

V: TRBV18
D: .
size: .
length: 15
J: TRBJ2-7
DNA: TGTGCCAGCTCCCCGAGGGGGACGGGGGGCGACGAGCAGTACTTC
CDR3: CASSPRGTGGDEQYF

V: TRBV28
D: TRBD2
size: .
length: 19
J: TRBJ2-6
DNA: TGTGCCAGCAGTTCCCCCGCGGGGGGCTCTCACTCTGGGGCCAACGTCCTGACTTTC
CDR3: CASSSPAGGSHSGANVLTF

V: TRBV6-5
D: TRBD1
size: .
length: 14
J: TRBJ2-5
DNA: TGTGCCAGCAGTCACGGACAGGGGCAAGAGACCCAGTACTTC
CDR3: CASSHGQGQETQYF

V: TRBV27
D: .
size: .
length: 13
J: TRBJ2-1
DNA: TGTGCCAGCAGGGGAGGTGGTGGGGATGAGCAGTTCTTC
CDR3: CASRGGGGDEQFF

V: TRBV5-1
D: TRBD2
size: once
length: 16
J: TRBJ2-1
DNA: TGCGCCAGCAGCTTGGGGGGGACTAGCGGTTACAATGAGCAGTTCTTC
CDR3: CASSLGGTSGYNEQFF

V: TRBV7-9
D: .
size: .
length: 14
J: TRBJ2-5
DNA: TGTGCCAGCAGCTCAGGACAGTACCAAGAGACCCAGTACTTC
CDR3: CASSSGQYQETQYF

V: TRBV9
D: TRBD2
size: .
length: 14
J: TRBJ2-7
DNA: TGTGCCAGCAGCGTAGTAAGCGGGGCCGGAGAGCAGTACTTC
CDR3: CASSVVSGAGEQYF

V: TRBV30
D: .
size: once
length: 11
J: TRBJ2-1
DNA: TGTGCCTGGAGTGCCCGGACAACACAGTTCTTC
CDR3: CAWSARTTQFF

V: TRBV6-5
D: TRBD1
size: .
length: 15
J: TRBJ2-2
DNA: TGTGCCAGCACCGTGAATCCGGGACAGCCCGGGGAGCTGTTTTTT
CDR3: CASTVNPGQPGELFF